The 24 T cell receptor beta chains below were found in one sample sequenced in a study of Ad26.COV2.S vaccination and SARS-CoV-2 variants. Stated treatment: over 15 received Ad26.COV2.S at low or high dose, single or two shots; about five received placebo; per-sample allocation not given. After the first vaccine or placebo injection, samples were drawn on day 63. Profiled with immunoSEQ multiplex PCR; TCRdb holds only in-frame clones, not every one. The sample carries some 270,000 clones, roughly 87% recorded once. The sequencing here drew on peripheral blood, taken in a trial of Ad26.COV2.S vaccine versus placebo. These receptors all come from a person aged 18-60 years who received the Ad26.COV2.S COVID-19 vaccine or a placebo.

The V and J genes are TRBV18 and TRBJ2-7; no firm D call. CDR1 and CDR2 from the germline V gene are KGHSH and LQKENI. Trimming removed 2 bases at V and 4 bases at J, with 9 bases between. CDR3 size: 13 residues. This CDR3 is CASSPRRTYEQYF. CDR3 coding DNA: TGTGCCAGCTCACCAAGGAGAACATACGAGCAGTACTTC.

The chain employs TRBV2 and TRBJ2-2; 9 nucleotides align to TRBD2. V lost 8 bases and J lost 0; bases outside the gene matches: 10. CDR1 and CDR2 (germline): SNHLY, FYNNEI. CDR3 length: 17 amino acids. This chain's CDR3 is CASSYPTSGANTGELFF. CDR3 coding DNA: TGTGCCAGCTCCTACCCGACTAGCGGAGCGAACACCGGGGAGCTGTTTTTT.

The chain links TRBV9 to TRBJ2-1, with 7 bases matching TRBD2. CDR1 is SGDLS and CDR2 is YYNGEE in the germline V gene. The CDR3 spans 17 residues. Trimming took 0 bases from V and 7 from J; bases not matched to a gene: 13. In DNA, the CDR3 is TGTGCCAGCAGCGTAGAAGGGAGGGTACGTTATGGGAATGAGCAGTTCTTC. Translated, it gives CASSVEGRVRYGNEQFF.

V usage is TRBV29-1 and J usage is TRBJ2-5, with TRBD1 as a possible D gene (6 bases). Per the germline V gene, CDR1 is SQVTM and CDR2 is ANQGSEA. CDR3 size: 14 residues. V lost 4 bases to trimming and J lost 5 bases, with 17 bases between them. The chain's CDR3 is CSVAPQGRRETQYF. DNA for the CDR3: TGCAGCGTTGCGCCCCAGGGGCGGCGGGAGACCCAGTACTTC.

V usage is TRBV6-5 and J usage is TRBJ1-1; D is possibly TRBD1 (5 bases). CDR3 size: 15 residues. V gave up 5 bases and J gave up 0 bases, with 13 bases separating them. Germline V CDR1 and CDR2: MNHEY, SVGAGI. The CDR3 bases are TGTGCCAGCAGTACCGGGACGGCCATGAACACTGAAGCTTTCTTT. It encodes CASSTGTAMNTEAFF.

The chain employs TRBV7-9 and TRBJ1-1; TRBD1 is a possible D gene (6 bases). V was cut by 1 base and J by 1 base, with 7 bases left in between. CDR1 and CDR2 from the germline V gene are SEHNR and FQNEAQ (reference sequence). The CDR3 totals 14 residues. The DNA of the CDR3 is TGTGCCAGCAGCTTAGGACAGGCGAACACTGAAGCTTTCTTT. This gives the protein CASSLGQANTEAFF.

The rearrangement links TRBV7-6 to TRBJ2-2; D uncertain. Germline V lookup: CDR1 SGHVS, CDR2 FNYEAQ. CDR3 length: 16 amino acids. V was cut by 1 base and J by 1 base, with 10 bases left in between. The CDR3 DNA is TGTGCCAGCAGCTTAGTTGGGGTCCTGAACACCGGGGAGCTGTTTTTT. Its protein product is CASSLVGVLNTGELFF.

The chain employs TRBV5-1 and TRBJ2-2; the D is unclear. Per germline, CDR1 SGHRS and CDR2 YFSETQ. Trimming took off 0 bases at V and 8 bases at J, with 14 bases between the two ends. The CDR3 extends over 15 amino acids. The CDR3 DNA reads TGCGCCAGCAGCTTGGGGACGGATCCCAATGGGGAGCTGTTTTTT. It yields the protein CASSLGTDPNGELFF.

This chain links TRBV2 with TRBJ2-5; 8 bases match TRBD1. The CDR3 is made up of 14 amino acids. Per germline, CDR1 SNHLY and CDR2 FYNNEI. Trimming at V came to 3 bases and at J to 4 bases, leaving 4 bases not matched to a gene. This chain's CDR3 is CASSDQGAPETQYF. In DNA form, the CDR3 reads TGTGCCAGCAGTGACCAGGGGGCGCCAGAGACCCAGTACTTC.

This chain connects TRBV12-3 or TRBV12-4 to TRBJ1-2; 7 bases fit TRBD1. The CDR3 is 13 amino acids. The trim removed 6 bases at V and 3 bases at J, leaving 4 bases unmatched. The CDR3 nucleotides are TGTGCCAGCAGCCGGGACAGCTACTATGGCTACACCTTC. This codes for CASSRDSYYGYTF.

The rearrangement links TRBV30 to TRBJ1-5; TRBD1 might be the D (5 bases). The CDR3 consists of 13 residues. Germline-derived CDR1 and CDR2 are GTSNPN and SVGIG (reference sequence). Trimming removed 3 bases from V and 5 bases from J, with 11 bases in between. CDR3 sequence: CAWSRGVYQPQHF. The DNA for the CDR3 is TGTGCCTGGAGCCGGGGGGTTTATCAGCCCCAGCATTTT.

This clone came up once. This rearrangement joins TRBV6-2 or TRBV6-3 to TRBJ2-7; TRBD2 aligns across 10 bases. CDR1 is MNHEY, CDR2 SVGEGT, per germline. The CDR3 consists of 18 residues. J gave up 1 base and V 4 bases, and 13 bases lay outside the gene matches. As DNA, the CDR3 is TGTGCCAGCAGTTTTACCCCCTGGGCTAGCGGGGGTTCCTACGAGCAGTACTTC. Its translation: CASSFTPWASGGSYEQYF.

This sequence joins TRBV7-6 and TRBJ1-6; possible D gene TRBD1, 5 bases. V was shortened by 5 bases and J by 6 bases, with 14 bases between the two germline ends. The CDR3 runs 15 residues. CDR1 SGHVS and CDR2 FNYEAQ come from the germline V gene. CDR3 bases: TGTGCCAGCAGCACTGATGGGGGGAGTAATTCACCCCTCCACTTT. Its translation is CASSTDGGSNSPLHF.

The V gene is TRBV12-3 or TRBV12-4, the J gene TRBJ2-2; 10 nucleotides line up with TRBD2. V gave up 7 bases and J gave up 8 bases; unmatched junction bases: 1. This CDR3 spans 12 amino acids. The CDR3 loop reads CASTSGGGELFF. The CDR3 coding sequence is TGTGCCAGCACTAGCGGGGGTGGGGAGCTGTTTTTT.

CDR3 sequence reads: CASSGLAGPRCEQYV. CDR3 bases: TGTGCCAGTAGTGGACTAGCTGGACCCCGATGCGAGCAGTACGTC. The chain couples TRBV19 to TRBJ2-7, with TRBD2 matching 8 bases. Trimming took 5 bases from V and 6 from J; bases not matched to a gene: 12. Germline loops: CDR1 LNHDA, CDR2 SQIVND (reference sequence). This CDR3 has 15 residues.

This clone appeared once. This chain joins TRBV5-4 and TRBJ2-1; 10 nucleotides line up with TRBD1. CDR1 and CDR2 from the germline V gene are SGHNT and YYREEE (reference sequence). This CDR3 contains 15 residues. Trimming removed 4 bases from V and 9 bases from J; junction bases left unmatched: 10. CDR3 sequence reads: CASSLGTGATGEQFF. The DNA for the CDR3 is TGTGCCAGCAGCCTAGGGACAGGGGCAACTGGTGAGCAGTTCTTC.

DNA for the CDR3: TGTGCCAGCAGTCGGGACAGAAACATTCAGTACTTC. This sequence encodes CASSRDRNIQYF. The chain recombines TRBV14 with TRBJ2-4; TRBD1 matches at 7 bases. V lost 6 bases and J lost 6; bases outside the gene matches: 2. The CDR3 spans 12 residues. Germline CDR1 SGHDN, CDR2 FVKESK.

The rearrangement links TRBV7-9 to TRBJ1-1; no definite D call. Looked up from germline, CDR1 is SEHNR and CDR2 is FQNEAQ (reference sequence). CDR3 length: 16 amino acids. With 4 bases removed from V and 1 base from J, the gap between germline ends came to 16 bases. CDR3 DNA: TGTGCCAGCAGCTCTAAAGCCCTTTTTCGGAACACTGAAGCTTTCTTT. This sequence encodes CASSSKALFRNTEAFF. Variable domain in full (rest from reference TRBV7-9 and TRBJ1-1): DTGVSQNPRHKITKRGQNVTFRCDPISEHNRLYWYRQTLGQGPEFLTYFQNEAQLEKSRLLSDRFSAERPKGSFSTLEIQRTEQGDSAMYLCASSSKALFRNTEAFFGQGTRLTVV.

This clone came up once. Other nucleotide sequences from this sample produce the same CDR3. The chain links TRBV18 to TRBJ2-1, with TRBD2 matching over 14 bases. Germline V gene data show CDR1 as KGHSH and CDR2 as LQKENI. V shed 2 bases and J 7 bases; nucleotides not matched to a gene: 1. The CDR3 contains 15 residues. In DNA form, the CDR3 reads TGTGCCAGCTCACCAGGGACTAGCGGGAGTAATGAGCAGTTCTTC. This translates into CASSPGTSGSNEQFF.

The V and J genes are TRBV7-2 and TRBJ2-3; 10 bases align to TRBD2. Trimming took 6 bases from V and 6 from J; bases not matched to a gene: 9. Germline-derived CDR1 and CDR2 are SGHTA and FQGNSA. The CDR3 contains 15 residues. This CDR3 reads CASRLALAGRDTQYF. DNA of the CDR3: TGTGCCAGCAGGCTAGCACTAGCGGGGAGGGATACGCAGTATTTT.

This rearrangement joins TRBV7-3 to TRBJ2-7, with a possible D match to TRBD1 (5 bases). CDR1 is SGHTA, CDR2 FQGTGA, per germline. The CDR3 has 10 amino acids. The V end lost 10 bases, the J end lost 8 bases, and 12 bases lay between the germline ends. CDR3 sequence reads: CATEGHQQYV. CDR3 nucleotide sequence: TGTGCCACCGAAGGACACCAGCAGTACGTC.

The gene calls are TRBV28 and TRBJ1-2; possible D gene TRBD1, 6 bases. CDR3 length equals 15 residues. V was trimmed by 4 bases and J by 1 base, leaving 13 bases between them. Germline V gene data show CDR1 as MDHEN and CDR2 as SYDVKM. The CDR3 spells CASSSGTSGNYGYTF. The CDR3, as DNA: TGTGCCAGCAGTTCCGGGACAAGCGGTAACTATGGCTACACCTTC.

This clone was seen a single time. The chain uses TRBV4-2 and TRBJ2-4; 13 bases align to TRBD2. The V segment lost 4 bases and the J segment 1 base; nucleotides outside the gene matches: 10. CDR1 is LGHNA and CDR2 is YNFKEQ in the germline V gene. CDR3 length: 19 amino acids. This chain's CDR3 is CASSPTLGLAGTAKNIQYF. DNA of the CDR3: TGTGCCAGCAGCCCCACTTTGGGACTAGCGGGGACGGCCAAAAACATTCAGTACTTC.

This clone occurred once. The chain combines TRBV23-1 with TRBJ2-2; D perhaps matches TRBD2 (7 bases). TRBV23-1 is noted as an ORF with a role that remains uncertain. V was cut by 6 bases and J by 4 bases, with 24 bases left in between. The CDR3 spans 18 residues. CDR3 in DNA: TGCGCCAGCAGCCGAAGCGGGGATGACAGGTTTCCCACCGGGGAGCTGTTTTTT. Residues: CASSRSGDDRFPTGELFF.